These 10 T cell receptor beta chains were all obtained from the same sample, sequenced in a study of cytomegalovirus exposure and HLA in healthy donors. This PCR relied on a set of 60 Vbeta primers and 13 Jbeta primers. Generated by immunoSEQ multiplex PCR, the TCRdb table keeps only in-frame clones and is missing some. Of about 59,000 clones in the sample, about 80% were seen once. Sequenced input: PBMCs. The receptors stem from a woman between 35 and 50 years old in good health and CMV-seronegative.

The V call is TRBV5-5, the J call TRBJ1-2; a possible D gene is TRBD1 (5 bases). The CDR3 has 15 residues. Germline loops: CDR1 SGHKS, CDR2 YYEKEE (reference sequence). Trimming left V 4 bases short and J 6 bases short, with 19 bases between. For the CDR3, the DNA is TGTGCCAGCAGCCCATATGGTGCAGGGCCGGATGGCTACACCTTC. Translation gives CASSPYGAGPDGYTF.

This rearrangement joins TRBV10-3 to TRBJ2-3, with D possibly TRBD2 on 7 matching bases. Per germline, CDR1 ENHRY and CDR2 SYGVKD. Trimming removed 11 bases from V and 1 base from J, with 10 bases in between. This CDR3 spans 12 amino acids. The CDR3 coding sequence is TGTGCCCTAGGGGGGGGCACAGATACGCAGTATTTT. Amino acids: CALGGGTDTQYF.

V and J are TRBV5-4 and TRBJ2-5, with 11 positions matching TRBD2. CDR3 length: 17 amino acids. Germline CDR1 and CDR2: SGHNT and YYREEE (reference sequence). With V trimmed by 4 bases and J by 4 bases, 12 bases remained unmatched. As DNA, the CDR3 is TGTGCCAGCAGCATCGGGACTAGCGGTCCTGGGAGAGAGACCCAGTACTTC. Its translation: CASSIGTSGPGRETQYF. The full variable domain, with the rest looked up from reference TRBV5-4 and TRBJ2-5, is ETGVTQSPTHLIKTRGQQVTLRCSSQSGHNTVSWYQQALGQGPQFIFQYYREEENGRGNFPPRFSGLQFPNYSSELNVNALELDDSALYLCASSIGTSGPGRETQYFGPGTRLLVL.

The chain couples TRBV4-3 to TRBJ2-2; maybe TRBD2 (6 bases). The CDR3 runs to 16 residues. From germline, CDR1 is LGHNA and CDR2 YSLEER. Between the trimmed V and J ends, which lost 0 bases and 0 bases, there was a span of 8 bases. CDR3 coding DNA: TGCGCCAGCAGCCAAGAAGGAGGGGCGAACACCGGGGAGCTGTTTTTT. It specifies CASSQEGGANTGELFF.

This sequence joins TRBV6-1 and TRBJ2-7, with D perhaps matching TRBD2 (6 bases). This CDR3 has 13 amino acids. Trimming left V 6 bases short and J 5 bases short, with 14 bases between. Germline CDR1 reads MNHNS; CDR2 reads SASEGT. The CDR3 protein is CASSGTLKNEQYF. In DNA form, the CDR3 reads TGTGCCAGCAGCGGGACTCTTAAGAACGAGCAGTACTTC.

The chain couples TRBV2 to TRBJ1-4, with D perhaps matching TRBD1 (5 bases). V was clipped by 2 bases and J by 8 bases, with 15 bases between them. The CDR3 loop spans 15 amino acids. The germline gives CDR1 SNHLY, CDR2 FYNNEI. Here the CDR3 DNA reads TGTGCCAGCAGTGAAACCCTTTCTCAGGGAGAAAAACTGTTTTTT. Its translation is CASSETLSQGEKLFF. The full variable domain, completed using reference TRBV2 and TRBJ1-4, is EPEVTQTPSHQVTQMGQEVILRCVPISNHLYFYWYRQILGQKVEFLVSFYNNEISEKSEIFDDQFSVERPDGSNFTLKIRSTKLEDSAMYFCASSETLSQGEKLFFGSGTQLSVL.

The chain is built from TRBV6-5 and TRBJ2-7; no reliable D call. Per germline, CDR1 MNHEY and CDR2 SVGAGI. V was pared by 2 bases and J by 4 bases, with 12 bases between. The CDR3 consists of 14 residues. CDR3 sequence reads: CASSYRGSSYEQYF. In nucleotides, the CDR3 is TGTGCCAGCAGTTACCGCGGAAGCTCTTACGAGCAGTACTTC.

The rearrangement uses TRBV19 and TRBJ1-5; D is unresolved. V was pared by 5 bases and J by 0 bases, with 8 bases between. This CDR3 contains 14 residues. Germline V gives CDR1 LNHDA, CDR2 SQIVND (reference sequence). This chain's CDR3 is CASSAAHSNQPQHF. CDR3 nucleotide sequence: TGTGCCAGTAGTGCGGCCCATAGCAATCAGCCCCAGCATTTT.

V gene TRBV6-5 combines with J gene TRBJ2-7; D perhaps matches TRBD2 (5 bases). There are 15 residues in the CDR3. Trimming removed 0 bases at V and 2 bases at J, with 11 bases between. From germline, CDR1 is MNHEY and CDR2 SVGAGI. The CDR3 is CASSYSQRKTYEQYF. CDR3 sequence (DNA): TGTGCCAGCAGTTACTCCCAGCGGAAGACCTACGAGCAGTACTTC.

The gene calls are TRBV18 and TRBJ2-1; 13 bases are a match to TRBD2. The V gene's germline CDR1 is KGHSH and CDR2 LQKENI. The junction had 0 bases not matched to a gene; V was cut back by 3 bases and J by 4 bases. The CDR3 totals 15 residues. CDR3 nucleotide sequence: TGTGCCAGCTCACCGACTAGCGGGAGGTACAATGAGCAGTTCTTC. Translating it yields CASSPTSGRYNEQFF.